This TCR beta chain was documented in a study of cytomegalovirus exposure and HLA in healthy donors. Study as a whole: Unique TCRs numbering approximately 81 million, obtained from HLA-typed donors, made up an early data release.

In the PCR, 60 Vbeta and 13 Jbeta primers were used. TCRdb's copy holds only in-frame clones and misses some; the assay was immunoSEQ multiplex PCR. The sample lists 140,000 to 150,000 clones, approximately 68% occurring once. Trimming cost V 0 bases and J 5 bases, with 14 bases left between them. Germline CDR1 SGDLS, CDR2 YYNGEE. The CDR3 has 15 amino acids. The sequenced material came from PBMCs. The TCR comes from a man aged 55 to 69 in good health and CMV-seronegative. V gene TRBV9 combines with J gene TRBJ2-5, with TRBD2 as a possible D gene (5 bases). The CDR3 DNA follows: TGTGCCAGCAGCGTAGGGCTAGCTAGAACGGAGACCCAGTACTTC. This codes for CASSVGLARTETQYF.